This record looks at one T cell receptor beta chain sequence and its context. This clone's antigen is unknown. Per-nucleotide qualities are absent, and no much larger clonotype sits a single base away. According to the germline V gene, CDR1 reads MDHEN and CDR2 reads SYDVKM. Reading from cysteine to phenylalanine, the CDR3 counts 21 amino acids. Only the CDR3 portion is preserved as DNA: 63 bases, with reading frame beginning at the first base. Clipping removes 0 bases from V and 6 bases from J, with 20 as the unmatched junction base count. These data are taken from a study of control samples from healthy donors and cancer patients (dated by TCRdb to about 2020). The method behind the library was the immunoSEQ multiplex PCR assay. TCRdb holds this immuneACCESS table with in-frame rearrangements only. Some clones are missing; in checked studies, unresolved V genes explain under half, and the rest has no known cause. The sample yields some 150,000 clones; about 90% were counted once. The ten largest clonotypes hold less than 8.5% of the sample.

The TCR was taken from a man between 18 and 35 years old in good health. Sequencing used blood. The chain joins TRBV28 to TRBJ1-5; 10 central bases correspond to TRBD1. Here is the DNA: TGTGCCAGCAGTTTATGGAACCTATTTTCCCCCCGGGACAGGGGTGCTCAGCCCCAGCATTTT. Translated, it gives CASSLWNLFSPRDRGAQPQHF.